This TCR beta chain stems from a study of cytomegalovirus exposure and HLA in healthy donors. The study's findings and limits: Compared with the roughly 700-donor mean, an Asian-associated ancestry cluster reportedly had fewer N-insertions, according to a later analysis. HLA restriction was apparent for most CMV-associated TCR beta chains in a later analysis.

Germline loops: CDR1 SEHNR, CDR2 FQNEAQ (reference sequence). After removal of 3 bases from V and 5 bases from J, the junction contained 2 bases not matched to a gene. CDR3 length: 13 residues. PCR involved 60 Vbeta and 13 Jbeta primers. This table comes from immunoSEQ multiplex PCR, and its TCRdb copy is limited to in-frame clones, with some not included. Of around 130,000 clones listed, around four fifths were seen once; the top ten hold 5.5% to 7%. Points on this clone: As yet, its antigen is unknown.

The source of this sequence is a woman aged 40-49 years in good health and CMV-seropositive. Sequenced sample: PBMCs. The V and J genes are TRBV7-9 and TRBJ2-7, with TRBD2 identical over 9 bases. The CDR3 coding sequence is TGTGCCAGCAGCTTTAGCGGGGGCCACGAGCAGTACTTC. It specifies CASSFSGGHEQYF.